Below are 30 T cell receptor beta chains sequenced from a single sample in a study of control samples from healthy donors and cancer patients. This table comes from immunoSEQ multiplex PCR, and its TCRdb copy is limited to in-frame clones, with some not included. Of about 140,000 clones in the sample, 94% are singletons; the top ten hold around 12%. Specimen: blood. The receptors were gathered from a middle-aged man in good health.

J is TRBJ2-1 and V is TRBV6-5; D may be TRBD2 (5 bases). Trimming left V 6 bases short and J 9 bases short, with 15 bases between. This CDR3 is built from 13 residues. The germline CDR1 and CDR2 sequences are MNHEY and SVGAGI. CDR3 region: CASRRSGAREQFF. As DNA, the CDR3 is TGTGCCAGCAGACGGAGCGGAGCCCGTGAGCAGTTCTTC.

V and J are TRBV15 and TRBJ1-5, with 7 positions matching TRBD1. The CDR3 is 14 residues long. Trimming cost V 3 bases and J 5 bases; bases outside gene matches: 4. The V gene's germline CDR1 is LNHNV and CDR2 YYDKDF (reference sequence). The CDR3 DNA is TGTGCCACCAGCAGCGGACAGGATCATCAGCCCCAGCATTTT. This gives the protein CATSSGQDHQPQHF. The full variable domain, its missing parts supplied by reference TRBV15 and TRBJ1-5, is DAMVIQNPRYQVTQFGKPVTLSCSQTLNHNVMYWYQQKSSQAPKLLFHYYDKDFNNEADTPDNFQSRRPNTSFCFLDIRSPGLGDTAMYLCATSSGQDHQPQHFGDGTRLSIL.

The rearrangement uses TRBV6-5 and TRBJ1-2; 8 nucleotides line up with TRBD1. The length of the CDR3 is 15 residues. Unmatched junction bases numbered 8, after V lost 7 bases and J lost 1 base. The germline V gene has CDR1 MNHEY and CDR2 SVGAGI. The CDR3 spells CASIAQGAFNYGYTF. DNA for the CDR3: TGTGCCAGCATCGCCCAGGGGGCTTTTAACTATGGCTACACCTTC.

The V and J genes are TRBV9 and TRBJ1-1; 7 bases fit TRBD1. Germline loops: CDR1 SGDLS, CDR2 YYNGEE. CDR3 size: 13 residues. V shed 3 bases, J shed 3 bases, and the junction held 2 bases outside the gene matches. The CDR3 sequence: CASSAGGHTEAFF. The CDR3 DNA reads as TGTGCCAGCAGCGCAGGGGGGCACACTGAAGCTTTCTTT.

The DNA for the CDR3 is TGTGCCAGCAGTTTTTCCAGGGGGACTGAAGCTTTCTTT. Translating it yields CASSFSRGTEAFF. The chain is built from TRBV28 and TRBJ1-1; 7 nucleotides align to TRBD1. Germline-derived CDR1 and CDR2 are MDHEN and SYDVKM. CDR3 length: 13 residues. The trim removed 3 bases at V and 5 bases at J, leaving 3 bases unmatched.

The chain has TRBV2 and TRBJ1-1; D is unresolved. CDR3 size: 11 residues. V was shortened by 8 bases and J by 8 bases, with 12 bases between the two germline ends. The germline V gene encodes CDR1 SNHLY and CDR2 FYNNEI. CDR3 sequence: CASARETEAFF. The CDR3, as DNA: TGTGCCAGCGCCCGCGAGACAGAAGCTTTCTTT.

The chain is built from TRBV11-2 and TRBJ2-7, with D uncertain. V lost 4 bases to trimming and J lost 2 bases, with 15 bases between them. Germline V gives CDR1 SGHAT, CDR2 FQNNGV. This CDR3 contains 15 residues. The CDR3 bases are TGTGCCAGCAGCTCCGACAAAGGATGGACCTACGAGCAGTACTTC. Encoded protein: CASSSDKGWTYEQYF.

Points on this clone: A far larger clone lies a single base away; this is likely a read error. The V gene is TRBV6-6, the J gene TRBJ2-1; 9 bases match TRBD1. The V segment lost 0 bases and the J segment 7 bases; nucleotides outside the gene matches: 1. The length of the CDR3 is 14 residues. Germline CDR1 MNHNY, CDR2 SVGAGI (reference sequence). Here the CDR3 reads CASSYSTGGNEQFF. The DNA of the CDR3 is TGTGCCAGCAGTTACTCGACAGGGGGGAATGAGCAGTTCTTC.

V usage is TRBV20-1 and J usage is TRBJ2-7; the D is unclear. The V end was cut by 6 bases, the J end by 5 bases, with 11 bases between. The CDR3 covers 11 residues. Germline CDR1 and CDR2: DFQATT and SNEGSKA (reference sequence). CDR3 residues: CSASPDDEQYF. As DNA, the CDR3 is TGCAGTGCCTCTCCGGACGACGAGCAGTACTTC.

The rearrangement links TRBV9 to TRBJ1-1, with D perhaps matching TRBD1 (5 bases). Germline V CDR1 and CDR2: SGDLS, YYNGEE. V shed 5 bases and J shed 5 bases, with 10 bases lying between them. The CDR3 is 12 amino acids. The CDR3 loop reads CASRGGGTEAFF. In DNA form, the CDR3 reads TGTGCCAGCAGAGGCGGGGGTACTGAAGCTTTCTTT.

The chain carries TRBV2 and TRBJ2-1; unclear D gene. This CDR3 contains 13 residues. CDR1 is SNHLY, CDR2 FYNNEI, per germline. V lost 2 bases, J lost 4 bases, and 6 bases lay in between. This CDR3 reads CASSEKEYNEQFF. The CDR3 DNA sequence: TGTGCCAGCAGTGAAAAGGAGTACAATGAGCAGTTCTTC.

The chain combines TRBV5-6 with TRBJ1-2, with a tentative D call TRBD1 (6 bases). Per germline, CDR1 SGHDT and CDR2 YYEEEE. The CDR3 length is 13 residues. Trimming left V 2 bases short and J 7 bases short, with 12 bases between. The CDR3 reads CASSFGGASGYTF. CDR3 nucleotide sequence: TGTGCCAGCAGCTTTGGGGGGGCCTCTGGCTACACCTTC.

The V and J genes are TRBV18 and TRBJ2-5, with D unclear. Looked up from germline, CDR1 is KGHSH and CDR2 is LQKENI. The CDR3 is 12 amino acids. V lost 6 bases and J lost 3, with 8 bases in between. CDR3 in amino acids: CASSESEETQYF. CDR3 DNA: TGTGCCAGCTCGGAGTCAGAAGAGACCCAGTACTTC.

J is TRBJ2-7 and V is TRBV5-1; D may be TRBD1 (6 bases). Per the germline V gene, CDR1 is SGHRS and CDR2 is YFSETQ. Trimming stripped 0 bases from V and 0 bases from J, with 10 bases between. This CDR3 comprises 15 residues. The CDR3 sequence: CASSLVGAGSYEQYF. The DNA of the CDR3 is TGCGCCAGCAGCTTGGTGGGGGCCGGCTCCTACGAGCAGTACTTC.

The chain joins TRBV19 to TRBJ1-2; tentatively, D is TRBD1 (5 bases). Per the germline V gene, CDR1 is LNHDA and CDR2 is SQIVND (reference sequence). Between the trimmed V and J ends, which lost 6 bases and 0 bases, there was a span of 20 bases. The CDR3 contains 17 residues. The CDR3 region is CASSILGGDRSNYGYTF. In DNA, the CDR3 is TGTGCCAGTAGCATTCTCGGGGGGGACCGCTCTAACTATGGCTACACCTTC. Full variable domain (remainder filled in from reference TRBV19 and TRBJ1-2): DGGITQSPKYLFRKEGQNVTLSCEQNLNHDAMYWYRQDPGQGLRLIYYSQIVNDFQKGDIAEGYSVSREKKESFPLTVTSAQKNPTAFYLCASSILGGDRSNYGYTFGSGTRLTVV.

The V call is TRBV19, the J call TRBJ1-5; tentatively, D is TRBD1 (6 bases). Germline CDR1 reads LNHDA; CDR2 reads SQIVND (reference sequence). The V and J ends lost 5 bases and 0 bases respectively, with 11 bases between them. This CDR3 is built from 15 residues. CDR3 nucleotides: TGTGCCAGTAGTCGGACAGTCTATAGCAATCAGCCCCAGCATTTT. Its translation is CASSRTVYSNQPQHF.

For the CDR3, the DNA is TGTGCCAGCAGTTCAGTAGCGGGGGCGGTGGATACGCAGTATTTT. Translation gives CASSSVAGAVDTQYF. This chain uses TRBV27 with TRBJ2-3, with 9 bases lining up with TRBD2. V shed 4 bases, J shed 6 bases, and the junction held 8 bases outside the gene matches. Germline CDR1 MNHEY, CDR2 SMNVEV (reference sequence). This CDR3 is built from 15 residues.

The chain links TRBV9 to TRBJ2-2, with 11 bases identical to TRBD2. This CDR3 region has 19 residues. V dropped 0 bases and J dropped 5; count of bases not matched to a gene: 12. CDR1 is SGDLS and CDR2 is YYNGEE in the germline V gene. The CDR3 region is CASSVVGGPGLAVTGELFF. The CDR3, as DNA: TGTGCCAGCAGCGTAGTGGGGGGCCCGGGACTAGCGGTGACCGGGGAGCTGTTTTTT.

V gene TRBV6-2 or TRBV6-3 combines with J gene TRBJ2-1; D is unresolved. The CDR3 is made up of 14 amino acids. Germline V lookup: CDR1 MNHEY, CDR2 SVGEGT. The V end was cut by 2 bases, the J end by 8 bases, with 13 bases between. The CDR3 loop is CASSYPSILDEQFF. The CDR3 DNA reads as TGTGCCAGCAGTTACCCGAGCATTTTAGATGAGCAGTTCTTC.

CDR3: CATQGPYNSPLHF. CDR3 DNA: TGTGCCACTCAAGGGCCCTATAATTCACCCCTCCACTTT. V gene TRBV4-2 combines with J gene TRBJ1-6, with no clear D. This CDR3 comprises 13 residues. From germline, CDR1 is LGHNA and CDR2 YNFKEQ. The germline V and J ends were trimmed by 10 bases and 2 bases, with 9 bases remaining between them.

This clone occurred once. The chain employs TRBV12-5 and TRBJ1-5; D perhaps matches TRBD1 (6 bases). V lost 5 bases and J lost 9, with 8 bases in between. Germline CDR1 is LGHNT and CDR2 is FRNRAP. This CDR3 is built from 11 residues. This CDR3 is CASGKTGPQHF. The CDR3 bases are TGTGCTAGTGGTAAGACAGGGCCCCAGCATTTT.

This chain uses TRBV18 with TRBJ2-6, with D perhaps TRBD1 (6 bases). V lost 3 bases and J lost 0, with 15 bases in between. This CDR3 is built from 18 residues. CDR1 is KGHSH and CDR2 is LQKENI in the germline V gene. The chain's CDR3 is CASSPPGHIYSGANVLTF. CDR3 bases: TGTGCCAGCTCACCGCCGGGACACATATACTCTGGGGCCAACGTCCTGACTTTC.

The J gene is TRBJ2-2, the V gene TRBV6-4; 10 bases fit TRBD2. The germline gives CDR1 MRHNA, CDR2 SNTAGT. V dropped 3 bases and J dropped 4; count of bases not matched to a gene: 8. This CDR3 is built from 17 residues. The CDR3 loop reads CASSETSGTYSTGELFF. DNA of the CDR3: TGTGCCAGCAGTGAAACTAGCGGGACTTATAGCACCGGGGAGCTGTTTTTT.

CDR3 loop: CASSQDPTGSTDTQYF. The CDR3 nucleotides are TGCGCCAGCAGCCAAGATCCCACGGGTAGCACAGATACGCAGTATTTT. The genes are TRBV4-1 and TRBJ2-3; no clear D. With 0 bases removed from V and 0 bases from J, the gap between germline ends came to 10 bases. The CDR3 sequence is 16 residues long. Germline V gene sequence: CDR1 MGHRA, CDR2 YSYEKL.

The gene calls are TRBV5-6 and TRBJ1-1; tentative D call: TRBD1 (6 bases). The CDR3 covers 13 residues. Trimming pared 0 bases from V and 7 bases from J, leaving 10 bases between. Germline CDR1 reads SGHDT; CDR2 reads YYEEEE. The CDR3 reads CASSLAGDNEAFF. Written as DNA, the CDR3 is TGTGCCAGCAGCTTGGCCGGGGACAATGAAGCTTTCTTT.

This clone appeared a few times. The CDR3 sequence: CATSRGRGLESPLHF. The CDR3 DNA sequence: TGTGCCACCAGCAGAGGCAGGGGATTGGAGTCACCCCTCCACTTT. The chain is built from TRBV15 and TRBJ1-6; D is possibly TRBD1 (6 bases). The germline V gene encodes CDR1 LNHNV and CDR2 YYDKDF (reference sequence). The CDR3 has 15 amino acids. Trimming cost V 1 base and J 10 bases, with 14 bases left between them.

The count of this clone is one. The chain uses TRBV27 and TRBJ2-7; D may be TRBD2 (6 bases). The V end lost 4 bases, the J end lost 6 bases, and 13 bases lay between the germline ends. CDR3 length: 13 amino acids. Per germline, CDR1 MNHEY and CDR2 SMNVEV (reference sequence). The CDR3 sequence is CASSSTGRGEQYF. The CDR3 region has the DNA TGTGCCAGCAGTTCAACCGGGAGAGGCGAGCAGTACTTC.

The chain couples TRBV7-2 to TRBJ2-3; D is unclear. Germline V lookup: CDR1 SGHTA, CDR2 FQGNSA. The germline V and J ends were trimmed by 1 base and 6 bases, with 14 bases remaining between them. The CDR3 has 15 amino acids. The CDR3 nucleotides read TGTGCCAGCAGCTTAGGTCCGGGCCTGGCTGATACGCAGTATTTT. Its translation: CASSLGPGLADTQYF.

V gene TRBV11-2 combines with J gene TRBJ1-2; D unclear. V lost 1 base and J lost 2, with 11 bases in between. Germline V lookup: CDR1 SGHAT, CDR2 FQNNGV. This CDR3 has 15 amino acids. The CDR3 coding sequence is TGTGCCAGCAGCTTAGGTTTTTTGGGGAACTATGGCTACACCTTC. Translation: CASSLGFLGNYGYTF. The whole variable domain, remainder taken from reference TRBV11-2 and TRBJ1-2, is EAGVAQSPRYKIIEKRQSVAFWCNPISGHATLYWYQQILGQGPKLLIQFQNNGVVDDSQLPKDRFSAERLKGVDSTLKIQPAKLEDSAVYLCASSLGFLGNYGYTFGSGTRLTVV.

This chain links TRBV28 with TRBJ1-2, with D hard to call. This CDR3 is built from 13 residues. The germline V gene encodes CDR1 MDHEN and CDR2 SYDVKM. The V end was cut by 6 bases, the J end by 0 bases, with 8 bases between. CDR3 nucleotides: TGTGCCAGCAGGGGGTCAGCTAACTATGGCTACACCTTC. It is translated as CASRGSANYGYTF.